This TCR beta chain was identified during a study of CD8+CD57+ T cells in acquired aplastic anemia. Study outcomes and limitations: CD8+ Simpson's diversity did not differ significantly between patients and controls. Overlap between patients and controls comprised almost 30 CD8+ CDR3 sequences.

CD8+CD57+ cell expansion had been shown by flow cytometry in patients chosen for sequencing. No therapy had been given to the patients at the time of blood sampling. To note about this clonotype: The antigen is not known.

Genomic DNA templated the TCR beta VDJ and CDR3 profiling. TCRdb processed the reads anew with MiXCR; each CDR3 protein has one entry. Among 160,000 or so distinct CDR3 sequences, around half were seen once, and the ten largest hold about 30%. Per the germline V gene, CDR1 is SGHAT and CDR2 is FQNNGV. J gave up 5 bases and V 1 base, and 6 bases lay outside the gene matches. This CDR3 region has 16 residues. Sample: sorted CD4+, CD8+, or CD8+CD57+ T cells (not recorded which) from PBMCs. J is TRBJ2-1 and V is TRBV11-2; TRBD2 matches at 9 bases. The sequence derives from a human donor with aplastic anemia. This chain's CDR3 is CASSLVSGGPNNEQFF. For the CDR3, the DNA is TGTGCCAGCAGCTTAGTTAGCGGGGGCCCAAACAATGAGCAGTTCTTC. The whole variable domain, remainder taken from reference TRBV11-2 and TRBJ2-1, is EAGVAQSPRYKIIEKRQSVAFWCNPISGHATLYWYQQILGQGPKLLIQFQNNGVVDDSQLPKDRFSAERLKGVDSTLKIQPAKLEDSAVYLCASSLVSGGPNNEQFFGPGTRLTVL.